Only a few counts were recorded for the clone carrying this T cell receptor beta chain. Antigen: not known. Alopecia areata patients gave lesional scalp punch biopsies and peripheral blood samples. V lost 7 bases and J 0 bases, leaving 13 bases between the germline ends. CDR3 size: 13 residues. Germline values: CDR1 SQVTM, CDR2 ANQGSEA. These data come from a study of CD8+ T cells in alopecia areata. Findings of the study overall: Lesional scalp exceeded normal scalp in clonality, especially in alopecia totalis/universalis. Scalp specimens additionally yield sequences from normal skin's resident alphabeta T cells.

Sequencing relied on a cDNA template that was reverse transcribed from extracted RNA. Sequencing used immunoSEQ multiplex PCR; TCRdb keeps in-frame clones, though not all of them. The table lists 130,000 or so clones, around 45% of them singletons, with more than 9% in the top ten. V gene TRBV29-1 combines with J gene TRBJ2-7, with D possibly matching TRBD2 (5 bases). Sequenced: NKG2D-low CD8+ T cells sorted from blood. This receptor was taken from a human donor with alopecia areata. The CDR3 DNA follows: TGCAGCGCCCAGAGCGGACTCTCCTACGAGCAGTACTTC. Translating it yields CSAQSGLSYEQYF.